A single sample is the source of the 16 T cell receptor beta chains below, sequenced in a study of cytomegalovirus exposure and HLA in healthy donors. Repertoires were generated with immunoSEQ multiplex PCR, while TCRdb's copy carries only in-frame clones and drops some. Of about 110,000 clones listed, roughly 90% are singletons. Material for sequencing was PBMCs. These receptor sequences come from a woman younger than 35 in good health and CMV-seronegative.

The chain carries TRBV29-1 and TRBJ2-7; 9 nucleotides match TRBD1. Per the germline V gene, CDR1 is SQVTM and CDR2 is ANQGSEA. CDR3 size: 14 residues. With 1 base clipped from V and 5 bases from J, the junction kept 6 bases outside the gene matches. CDR3: CSVEGKTGGDEQYF. The DNA of the CDR3 is TGCAGCGTTGAAGGTAAGACAGGGGGGGACGAGCAGTACTTC.

The sample holds one count of this clone. V is TRBV28 and J is TRBJ1-2, with D uncertain. Trimming removed 5 bases at V and 8 bases at J, with 12 bases between. Germline-derived CDR1 and CDR2 are MDHEN and SYDVKM. The CDR3 length is 12 residues. The CDR3 bases are TGTGCCAGCAGTCCCCTTAGGAGGGGCTACACCTTC. Protein: CASSPLRRGYTF.

As to this clone: The junction does not match germline at one end; this may be a read error. The V gene is TRBV7-7, the J gene TRBJ2-1; a possible D gene is TRBD2 (6 bases). Looked up from germline, CDR1 is SSHAT and CDR2 is FNYEAQ (reference sequence). CDR3 length equals 16 residues. Here the CDR3 reads CASSSQTSASYNEQFF. The DNA for the CDR3 is TGTGCTAGCAGTTCCCAGACTAGTGCCTCCTACAATGAGCAGTTCTTC.

J is TRBJ1-1 and V is TRBV7-8; 8 bases are a match to TRBD1. Unmatched junction bases numbered 1, after V lost 4 bases and J lost 6 bases. CDR3 length: 12 amino acids. Looked up from germline, CDR1 is SGHVS and CDR2 is FQNEAQ. The CDR3: CASSWGQAEAFF. The CDR3 DNA reads as TGTGCCAGCAGCTGGGGACAGGCTGAAGCTTTCTTT.

The chain carries TRBV4-3 and TRBJ2-1, with 7 bases identical to TRBD1. J lost 5 bases, V lost 5 bases, and 9 bases had no gene match. Germline values: CDR1 LGHNA, CDR2 YSLEER. The CDR3 runs to 15 residues. The CDR3 reads CASSRAGTEDNEQFF. CDR3 bases: TGCGCCAGCAGCAGAGCCGGGACAGAAGACAATGAGCAGTTCTTC.

V usage is TRBV28 and J usage is TRBJ2-7, with D possibly TRBD1 on 6 matching bases. CDR1 and CDR2 from the germline V gene are MDHEN and SYDVKM. This CDR3 has 14 amino acids. V was shortened by 6 bases and J by 3 bases, with 15 bases between the two germline ends. Here the CDR3 reads CASRGASTSYEQYF. CDR3 DNA: TGTGCCAGCAGGGGGGCCTCAACCAGCTACGAGCAGTACTTC.

The rearrangement joins TRBV27 to TRBJ1-4; a weak D match, TRBD1 (5 bases). Deletions cut 6 bases from V and 8 bases from J, with 13 bases between. From germline, CDR1 is MNHEY and CDR2 SMNVEV (reference sequence). This CDR3 is 13 amino acids long. Here the CDR3 DNA reads TGTGCCAGCAGAGGCGGGGGGGAGGAAAAACTGTTTTTT. Protein sequence: CASRGGGEEKLFF.

Remarks on this clone: This may be a read error, as it is one base from a much larger clone. The V call is TRBV5-1, the J call TRBJ2-1; perhaps TRBD2 as D (5 bases). There are 14 residues in the CDR3. Germline V lookup: CDR1 SGHRS, CDR2 YFSETQ. V was cut by 5 bases and J by 3 bases, with 12 bases left in between. CDR3 residues: CASRGEGFYNEQFF. CDR3 bases: TGCGCCAGCAGGGGTGAGGGTTTCTACAATGAGCAGTTCTTC.

This sequence joins TRBV7-3 and TRBJ1-1; D is perhaps TRBD1 (6 bases). There are 15 residues in the CDR3. Looked up from germline, CDR1 is SGHTA and CDR2 is FQGTGA. Trimming removed 5 bases at V and 1 base at J, with 14 bases between. CDR3 nucleotide sequence: TGTGCCAGCAGCCTCCGGACAGCTGAGAACACTGAAGCTTTCTTT. This encodes CASSLRTAENTEAFF. Based on the CDR3 plus reference TRBV7-3 and TRBJ1-1, the full variable domain is GAGVSQTPSNKVTEKGKYVELRCDPISGHTALYWYRQSLGQGPEFLIYFQGTGAADDSGLPNDRFFAVRPEGSVSTLKIQRTERGDSAVYLCASSLRTAENTEAFFGQGTRLTVV.

The chain has TRBV28 and TRBJ1-2, with 12 bases fitting TRBD1. This CDR3 has 14 residues. With V trimmed by 4 bases and J by 5 bases, 2 bases remained unmatched. Germline V CDR1 and CDR2: MDHEN, SYDVKM. The CDR3 DNA is TGTGCCAGCAGTTGGGGACAGGGGGCATATGGCTACACCTTC. Translated, it gives CASSWGQGAYGYTF.

This chain links TRBV13 with TRBJ2-1; 10 bases fit TRBD2. From germline, CDR1 is PRHDT and CDR2 FYEKMQ (reference sequence). The CDR3 is 14 residues long. Losses at the gene ends were 8 bases for V and 7 bases for J; bases not matched to a gene: 8. CDR3 coding DNA: TGTGCCAGCCTGCTAGCGGGAGTGAGGAATGAGCAGTTCTTC. Amino acids: CASLLAGVRNEQFF. Filled out from reference TRBV13 and TRBJ2-1, the complete variable domain reads AAGVIQSPRHLIKEKRETATLKCYPIPRHDTVYWYQQGPGQDPQFLISFYEKMQSDKGSIPDRFSAQQFSDYHSELNMSSLELGDSALYFCASLLAGVRNEQFFGPGTRLTVL.

This sequence joins TRBV7-9 and TRBJ1-4; D is undetermined. The CDR3 length is 15 residues. V was cut by 1 base and J by 4 bases, with 10 bases left in between. CDR1 SEHNR and CDR2 FQNEAQ come from the germline V gene (reference sequence). CDR3 coding DNA: TGTGCCAGCAGCTTAGGGTCCAGAGGTAATGAAAAACTGTTTTTT. Protein product: CASSLGSRGNEKLFF.

The table lists this clone with a count of one. The rearrangement uses TRBV6-6 and TRBJ1-2, with 9 bases matching TRBD1. In germline, CDR1 is MNHNY, CDR2 SVGAGI (reference sequence). The CDR3 contains 15 residues. After removal of 6 bases from V and 5 bases from J, the junction contained 10 bases not matched to a gene. The CDR3 DNA is TGTGCCAGCAGGGAACAGGGGGCGATCGGGTATGGCTACACCTTC. This sequence encodes CASREQGAIGYGYTF.

In its sample, this clone was seen a few times. V usage is TRBV11-2 and J usage is TRBJ1-2; D not certain. This CDR3 spans 14 amino acids. CDR1 is SGHAT and CDR2 is FQNNGV in the germline V gene. V was clipped by 5 bases and J by 1 base, with 11 bases between them. Written as DNA, the CDR3 is TGTGCCAGCAGCACCCGACTGATTAACTATGGCTACACCTTC. Amino acids: CASSTRLINYGYTF.

The chain joins TRBV28 to TRBJ1-1, with unresolved D. This CDR3 spans 15 amino acids. Germline CDR1 and CDR2: MDHEN and SYDVKM. With 5 bases removed from V and 1 base from J, the gap between germline ends came to 14 bases. This CDR3 is CASSLTVRPNTEAFF. The CDR3 DNA follows: TGTGCCAGCAGTCTCACAGTGAGACCGAACACTGAAGCTTTCTTT.

The chain links TRBV19 to TRBJ2-7; 11 positions agree with TRBD1. Germline lookup yields CDR1 LNHDA and CDR2 SQIVND (reference sequence). This CDR3 comprises 14 residues. V was clipped by 5 bases and J by 4 bases; unmatched bases: 4. DNA for the CDR3: TGTGCCAGTAGTCCAGGGACAGGGGGTTACGAGCAGTACTTC. Protein: CASSPGTGGYEQYF.